This TCR beta chain was captured in a study of cytomegalovirus exposure and HLA in healthy donors. Points from the study as a whole: Sequencing artifact likely explains a cluster of highly shared sequence variants. V- and J-gene trimming of TCR beta was linked (in a later analysis) to a missense DCLRE1C variant. Among CMV-associated TCR beta chains, most appeared HLA-restricted in a later analysis.

The PCR had 60 Vbeta and 13 Jbeta primers. Produced via immunoSEQ multiplex PCR; TCRdb's table is partial and in-frame only. The table shows fewer than 75,000 clones, with 60% to 75% occurring only once. Note on this clone: Its antigen is unknown.

The CDR3 contains 14 residues. Germline V gene data show CDR1 as SNHLY and CDR2 as FYNNEI. Trimming cost V 1 base and J 4 bases, with 8 bases left between them. Sequencing was performed on PBMCs. The sequence was obtained from a man between 65 and 85 years old in good health and CMV-seronegative. The chain combines TRBV2 with TRBJ1-3, with D tentatively TRBD1 (5 bases). The CDR3 region has the DNA TGTGCCAGCAGTGAAGGGGGCTTGGGAAACACCATATATTTT. This gives the protein CASSEGGLGNTIYF.